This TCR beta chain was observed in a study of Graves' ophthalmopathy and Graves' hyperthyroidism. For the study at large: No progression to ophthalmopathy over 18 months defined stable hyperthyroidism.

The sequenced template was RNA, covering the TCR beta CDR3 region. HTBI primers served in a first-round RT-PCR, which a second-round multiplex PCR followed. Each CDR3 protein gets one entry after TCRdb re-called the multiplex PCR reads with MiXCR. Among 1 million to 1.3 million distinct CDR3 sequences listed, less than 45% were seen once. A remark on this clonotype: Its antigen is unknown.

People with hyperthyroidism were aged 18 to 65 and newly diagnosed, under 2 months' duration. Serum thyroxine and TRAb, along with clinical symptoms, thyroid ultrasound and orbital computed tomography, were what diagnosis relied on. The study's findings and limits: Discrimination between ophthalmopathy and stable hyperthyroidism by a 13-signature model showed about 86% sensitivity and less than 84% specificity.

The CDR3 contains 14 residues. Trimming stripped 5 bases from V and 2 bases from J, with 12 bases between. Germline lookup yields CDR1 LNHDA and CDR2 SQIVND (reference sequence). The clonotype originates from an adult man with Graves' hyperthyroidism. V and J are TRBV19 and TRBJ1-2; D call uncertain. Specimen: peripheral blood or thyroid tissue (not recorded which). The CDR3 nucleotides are TGTGCCAGTAGTCCCTCGGACGGGAACTATGGCTACACCTTC. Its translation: CASSPSDGNYGYTF. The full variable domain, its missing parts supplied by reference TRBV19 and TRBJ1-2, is DGGITQSPKYLFRKEGQNVTLSCEQNLNHDAMYWYRQDPGQGLRLIYYSQIVNDFQKGDIAEGYSVSREKKESFPLTVTSAQKNPTAFYLCASSPSDGNYGYTFGSGTRLTVV.